This TCR beta chain was obtained from a study of T-cell memory formation after mild COVID-19. Concerning this clonotype: The antigen is unknown.

Findings and caveats of the study: A subset of responding clones appeared in pre-infection memory, suggesting cross-reactive memory joined. CD4+ bias marked clones expanding day 15 to 37, unlike balanced contracting clones.

With 7 bases clipped from V and 1 base from J, the junction kept 12 bases outside the gene matches. The CDR3 extends over 15 amino acids. CDR1 and CDR2 from the germline V gene are DFQATT and SNEGSKA (reference sequence). From 5'RACE with constant-segment primers came TCR alpha and TCR beta cDNA libraries that carried sample barcodes and UMIs. A single record per CDR3 protein comes from TCRdb applying MiXCR to the 5' RACE reads. This table has about 400,000 distinct CDR3 sequences, about 15% appearing once. Sequencing used PBMCs or a T cell subset sorted from them (not recorded which). This sequence joins TRBV20-1 and TRBJ2-7; the match to TRBD1 covers 8 bases. The sequence derives from a man younger than 35 who had mild COVID-19 (a few samples of this study predate the infection). Cell type and time point are not known. In nucleotides, the CDR3 is TGCAGTGATACCGAAGGTGACAGGGGTTCCTACGAGCAGTACTTC. Translating it yields CSDTEGDRGSYEQYF.